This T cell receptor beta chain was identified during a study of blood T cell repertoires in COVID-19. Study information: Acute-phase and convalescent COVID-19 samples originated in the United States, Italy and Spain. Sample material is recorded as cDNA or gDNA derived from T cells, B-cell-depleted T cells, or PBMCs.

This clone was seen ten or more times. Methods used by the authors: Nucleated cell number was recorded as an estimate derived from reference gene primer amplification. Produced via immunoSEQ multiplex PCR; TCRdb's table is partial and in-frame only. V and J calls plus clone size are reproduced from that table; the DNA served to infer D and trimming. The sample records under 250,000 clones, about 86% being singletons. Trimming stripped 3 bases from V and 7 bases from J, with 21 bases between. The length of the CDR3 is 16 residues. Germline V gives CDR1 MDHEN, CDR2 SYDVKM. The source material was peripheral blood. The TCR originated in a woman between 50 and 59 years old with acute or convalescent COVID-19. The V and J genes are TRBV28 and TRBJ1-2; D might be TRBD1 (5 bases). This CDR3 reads CASSFLEGPGAGGYTF. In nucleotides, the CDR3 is TGTGCCAGCAGTTTTTTGGAGGGACCGGGAGCGGGTGGCTACACCTTC.